This T cell receptor beta chain was sequenced in a study of technical replicates of blood from four donors. TCRdb keeps only in-frame clones here, not all; method: immunoSEQ multiplex PCR. The table has about 73,000 clones, 93% seen once. Sequenced input: T cells isolated from PBMCs. This receptor was obtained from a human donor in good health.

The CDR3 region has the DNA TGTGCCATCAGTGAGTCCGTAATCTACGAGCAGTACTTC. Translation gives CAISESVIYEQYF. V is TRBV10-3 and J is TRBJ2-7; no reliable D call. Trimming shortened V by 0 bases and J by 3 bases, and 6 bases separated the two germline ends. Germline CDR1 reads ENHRY; CDR2 reads SYGVKD. The CDR3 loop spans 13 amino acids.